The 17 T cell receptor beta chains presented below share a single source sample, sequenced in a study of blood T cell repertoires in COVID-19. The data were produced by immunoSEQ multiplex PCR, yet TCRdb's version contains in-frame clones alone and is incomplete. The table includes 250,000 to 350,000 clones, more than 75% detected once. Sample: peripheral blood. All receptors derive from a woman aged 45 to 65 who had recovered from COVID-19.

The chain links TRBV2 to TRBJ2-7; maybe TRBD1 (5 bases). This CDR3 has 14 amino acids. Trimming cost V 4 bases and J 6 bases, with 16 bases left between them. CDR1 is SNHLY and CDR2 is FYNNEI in the germline V gene. CDR3 region: CASSAGSGFPEQYF. The CDR3 DNA is TGTGCCAGCAGTGCCGGTTCAGGGTTCCCCGAGCAGTACTTC.

The chain carries TRBV5-4 and TRBJ2-2; 15 bases agree with TRBD2. Germline values: CDR1 SGHNT, CDR2 YYREEE (reference sequence). CDR3 length equals 17 residues. V was pared by 4 bases and J by 0 bases, with 1 base of the junction left unmatched. CDR3 sequence reads: CASSGTSGGPNTGELFF. CDR3 coding DNA: TGTGCCAGCAGCGGGACTAGCGGGGGGCCGAACACCGGGGAGCTGTTTTTT.

The chain carries TRBV15 and TRBJ1-1, with D tentatively TRBD1 (5 bases). CDR1 LNHNV and CDR2 YYDKDF come from the germline V gene (reference sequence). The CDR3 sequence is 14 residues long. The V end lost 3 bases, the J end lost 5 bases, and 13 bases lay between the germline ends. CDR3: CATSRGGAGTEAFF. The DNA of the CDR3 is TGTGCCACCAGCAGGGGAGGGGCGGGGACTGAAGCTTTCTTT.

The rearrangement links TRBV5-1 to TRBJ2-3, with 10 bases identical to TRBD1. Germline lookup yields CDR1 SGHRS and CDR2 YFSETQ. V was clipped by 5 bases and J by 4 bases; unmatched bases: 13. The CDR3 consists of 17 residues. This CDR3 is CASRYPGTGVRADTQYF. Here the CDR3 DNA reads TGCGCCAGCAGGTATCCCGGGACAGGGGTGAGGGCAGATACGCAGTATTTT.

The gene calls are TRBV9 and TRBJ2-5; 9 bases align to TRBD2. The CDR3 contains 15 residues. The germline CDR1 and CDR2 sequences are SGDLS and YYNGEE. V trimming: 0 bases; J trimming: 5 bases; junction bases outside the gene matches: 5. The CDR3 reads CASSVGVAGVETQYF. CDR3 bases: TGTGCCAGCAGCGTAGGTGTAGCGGGAGTGGAGACCCAGTACTTC.

This clone was found a few times. V gene TRBV2 combines with J gene TRBJ2-2, with TRBD1 matching 7 bases. After removal of 9 bases from V and 2 bases from J, the junction contained 3 bases not matched to a gene. CDR3 size: 13 residues. Germline V CDR1 and CDR2: SNHLY, FYNNEI. CDR3 protein: CARTGVNTGELFF. Here the CDR3 DNA reads TGTGCCAGAACAGGGGTCAACACCGGGGAGCTGTTTTTT.

V is TRBV7-2 and J is TRBJ2-7; possibly TRBD1 for D (6 bases). V was trimmed by 3 bases and J by 3 bases, leaving 9 bases between them. The CDR3 runs 13 residues. Germline lookup yields CDR1 SGHTA and CDR2 FQGNSA. The CDR3 nucleotides are TGTGCCAGCAGCTTCGGACAGCTCTACGAGCAGTACTTC. Translation gives CASSFGQLYEQYF. Looking up the rest from reference TRBV7-2 and TRBJ2-7 gives the full variable domain: GAGVSQSPSNKVTEKGKDVELRCDPISGHTALYWYRQSLGQGLEFLIYFQGNSAPDKSGLPSDRFSAERTGGSVSTLTIQRTQQEDSAVYLCASSFGQLYEQYFGPGTRLTVT.

The J gene is TRBJ2-7, the V gene TRBV3-1 (or the pseudogene TRBV3-2); perhaps TRBD2 as D (6 bases). Germline CDR1 reads LGHDT; CDR2 reads YNNKEL (reference sequence). V was cut by 1 base and J by 6 bases, with 19 bases left in between. The CDR3 loop spans 16 amino acids. CDR3 protein: CASSQAHSGSGGEQYF. Here the CDR3 DNA reads TGTGCCAGCAGCCAAGCGCATAGCGGCAGTGGAGGCGAGCAGTACTTC.

The chain has TRBV11-3 and TRBJ1-1, with 8 nucleotides matching TRBD1. Germline values: CDR1 SGHNT, CDR2 YENEEA. CDR3 size: 13 residues. V dropped 3 bases and J dropped 5; count of bases not matched to a gene: 2. The CDR3 reads CASSFNRGTEAFF. The CDR3 nucleotides read TGTGCCAGCAGCTTTAACAGGGGGACTGAAGCTTTCTTT.

This clone was seen only a few times. The rearrangement links TRBV13 to TRBJ2-1, with D maybe TRBD1 (5 bases). Germline assignment: CDR1 PRHDT and CDR2 FYEKMQ (reference sequence). This CDR3 has 12 amino acids. V lost 0 bases to trimming and J lost 11 bases, with 8 bases between them. The CDR3 nucleotides read TGTGCCAGCAGCTTAGGTCGACAGCAGCAGTTCTTC. Amino acids: CASSLGRQQQFF.

The chain is built from TRBV7-9 and TRBJ1-5; D may be TRBD1 (6 bases). CDR1 and CDR2 (germline): SEHNR, FQNEAQ (reference sequence). V dropped 5 bases and J dropped 5 bases, with 7 bases sitting between them. This CDR3 is built from 12 residues. As DNA, the CDR3 is TGTGCCAGCAGCCCAGGGGATCAGCCCCAGCATTTT. Amino acid sequence: CASSPGDQPQHF.

The chain recombines TRBV4-1 with TRBJ1-5; D is perhaps TRBD1 (6 bases). V dropped 3 bases and J dropped 4 bases, with 13 bases sitting between them. The CDR3 loop spans 15 amino acids. The germline CDR1 and CDR2 sequences are MGHRA and YSYEKL. The CDR3 DNA reads as TGCGCCAGCAGCCAGGGTATACAGGGAAATCAGCCCCAGCATTTT. As protein: CASSQGIQGNQPQHF.

The V call is TRBV28, the J call TRBJ1-5, with D uncertain. CDR3 length: 16 residues. The V gene lost 3 bases and the J gene lost 0 bases, with 12 bases spanning the gap. CDR1 is MDHEN, CDR2 SYDVKM, per germline. For the CDR3, the DNA is TGTGCCAGCAGTTTCCTATCCAGGCTTAGCAATCAGCCCCAGCATTTT. Translated: CASSFLSRLSNQPQHF.

V gene TRBV7-2 combines with J gene TRBJ1-2, with D unclear. Germline-derived CDR1 and CDR2 are SGHTA and FQGNSA. The length of the CDR3 is 12 residues. Trimming cost V 2 bases and J 4 bases, with 5 bases left between them. CDR3 residues: CASSLFSYGYTF. The CDR3 DNA reads as TGTGCCAGCAGCTTATTCAGCTATGGCTACACCTTC.

This clone was seen only once. The genes are TRBV11-3 and TRBJ2-5; 10 bases line up with TRBD1. CDR3 length: 16 residues. The J segment lost 5 bases and the V segment lost 5 bases, leaving 11 bases of the junction unmatched. Germline V gene sequence: CDR1 SGHNT, CDR2 YENEEA. CDR3 region: CASSPQTGGLGETQYF. Here the CDR3 DNA reads TGTGCCAGCAGCCCACAGACAGGGGGCCTGGGGGAGACCCAGTACTTC.

The chain employs TRBV5-6 and TRBJ2-4; 8 nucleotides match TRBD1. Germline CDR1 and CDR2: SGHDT and YYEEEE. This CDR3 has 17 amino acids. The J segment lost 1 base and the V segment lost 5 bases, leaving 11 bases of the junction unmatched. CDR3 loop: CASSPVGQGFAKNIQYF. The CDR3 DNA sequence: TGTGCCAGCAGTCCTGTCGGACAGGGATTCGCCAAAAACATTCAGTACTTC.

This clone was observed a single time. In nucleotides, the CDR3 is TGTGCCAGCACCCGGGACATCAATCAGCCCCAGCATTTT. Protein: CASTRDINQPQHF. V gene TRBV12-3 or TRBV12-4 combines with J gene TRBJ1-5; D possibly corresponds to TRBD1 (6 bases). The CDR3 has 13 residues. Trimming shortened V by 7 bases and J by 3 bases, and 10 bases separated the two germline ends.